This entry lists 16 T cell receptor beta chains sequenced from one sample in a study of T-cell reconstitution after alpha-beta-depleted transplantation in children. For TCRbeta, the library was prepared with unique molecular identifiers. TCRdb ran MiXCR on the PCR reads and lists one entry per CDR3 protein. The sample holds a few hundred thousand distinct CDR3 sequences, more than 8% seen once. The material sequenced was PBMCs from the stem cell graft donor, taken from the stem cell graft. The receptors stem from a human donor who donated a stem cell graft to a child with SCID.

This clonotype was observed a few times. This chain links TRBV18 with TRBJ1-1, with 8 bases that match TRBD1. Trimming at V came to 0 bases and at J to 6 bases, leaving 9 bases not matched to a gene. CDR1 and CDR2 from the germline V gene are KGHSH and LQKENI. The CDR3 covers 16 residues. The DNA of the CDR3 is TGTGCCAGCTCACCACCAAATCAGGGGGCGGTTGCTGAAGCTTTCTTT. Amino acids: CASSPPNQGAVAEAFF.

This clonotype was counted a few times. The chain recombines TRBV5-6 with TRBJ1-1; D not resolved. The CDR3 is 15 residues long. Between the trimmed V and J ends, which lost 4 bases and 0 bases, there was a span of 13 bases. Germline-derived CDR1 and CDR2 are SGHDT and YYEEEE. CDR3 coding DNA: TGTGCCAGCAGCGCCCCCCCGGGGTTGAACACTGAAGCTTTCTTT. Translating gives CASSAPPGLNTEAFF.

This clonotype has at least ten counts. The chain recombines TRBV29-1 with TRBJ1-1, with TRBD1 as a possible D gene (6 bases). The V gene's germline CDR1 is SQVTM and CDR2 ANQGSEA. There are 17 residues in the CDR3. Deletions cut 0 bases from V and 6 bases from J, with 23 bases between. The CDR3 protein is CSVEDLTRKQGKAEAFF. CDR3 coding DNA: TGCAGCGTTGAAGATCTCACAAGGAAACAGGGTAAGGCTGAAGCTTTCTTT. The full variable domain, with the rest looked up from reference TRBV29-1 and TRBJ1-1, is SAVISQKPSRDICQRGTSLTIQCQVDSQVTMMFWYRQQPGQSLTLIATANQGSEATYESGFVIDKFPISRPNLTFSTLTVSNMSPEDSSIYLCSVEDLTRKQGKAEAFFGQGTRLTVV.

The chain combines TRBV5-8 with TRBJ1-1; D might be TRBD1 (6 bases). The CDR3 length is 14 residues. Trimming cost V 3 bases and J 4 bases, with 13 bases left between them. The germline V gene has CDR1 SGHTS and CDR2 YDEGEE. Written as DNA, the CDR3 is TGTGCCAGCAGCTGGGGGGGACACGTCACTGAAGCTTTCTTT. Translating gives CASSWGGHVTEAFF.

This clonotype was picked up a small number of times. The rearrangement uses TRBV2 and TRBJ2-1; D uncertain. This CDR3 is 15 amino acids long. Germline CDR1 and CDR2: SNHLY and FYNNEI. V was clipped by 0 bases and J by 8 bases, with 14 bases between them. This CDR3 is CASSEARVNIDEQFF. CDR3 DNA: TGTGCCAGCAGTGAAGCTCGGGTTAATATCGATGAGCAGTTCTTC.

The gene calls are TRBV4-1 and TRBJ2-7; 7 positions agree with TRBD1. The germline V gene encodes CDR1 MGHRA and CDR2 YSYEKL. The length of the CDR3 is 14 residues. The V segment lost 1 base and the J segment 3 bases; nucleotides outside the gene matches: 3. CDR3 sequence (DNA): TGCGCCAGCAGCCAAGCCGCAGGGGGCTACGAGCAGTACTTC. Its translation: CASSQAAGGYEQYF.

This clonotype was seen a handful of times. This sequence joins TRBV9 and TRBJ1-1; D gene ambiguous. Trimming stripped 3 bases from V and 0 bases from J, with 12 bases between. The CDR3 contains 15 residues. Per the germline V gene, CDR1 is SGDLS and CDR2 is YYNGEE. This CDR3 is CASSADGLLNTEAFF. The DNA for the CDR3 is TGTGCCAGCAGCGCGGACGGATTACTGAACACTGAAGCTTTCTTT.

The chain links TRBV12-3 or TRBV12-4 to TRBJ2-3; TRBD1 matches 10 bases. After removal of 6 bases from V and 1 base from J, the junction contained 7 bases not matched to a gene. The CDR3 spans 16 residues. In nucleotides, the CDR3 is TGTGCCAGCAGCTCTGACAGGGGGCGTGGCACAGATACGCAGTATTTT. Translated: CASSSDRGRGTDTQYF.

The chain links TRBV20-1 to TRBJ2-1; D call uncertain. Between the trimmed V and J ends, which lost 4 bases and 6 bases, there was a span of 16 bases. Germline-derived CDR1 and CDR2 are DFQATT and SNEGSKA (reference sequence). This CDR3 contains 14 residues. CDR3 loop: CSAIHPEQTNEQFF. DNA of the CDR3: TGCAGTGCTATTCATCCAGAGCAGACCAATGAGCAGTTCTTC.

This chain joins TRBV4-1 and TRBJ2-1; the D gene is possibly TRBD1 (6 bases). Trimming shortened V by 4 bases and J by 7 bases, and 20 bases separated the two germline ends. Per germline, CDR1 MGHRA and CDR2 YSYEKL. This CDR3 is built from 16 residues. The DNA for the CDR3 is TGCGCCAGCAGCCGATCACAGGATGGACAGAAGAATGAGCAGTTCTTC. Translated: CASSRSQDGQKNEQFF.

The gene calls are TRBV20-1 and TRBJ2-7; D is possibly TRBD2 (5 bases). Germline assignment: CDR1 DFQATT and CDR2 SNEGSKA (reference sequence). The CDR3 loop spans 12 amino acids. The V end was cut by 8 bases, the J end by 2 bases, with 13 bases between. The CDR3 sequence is CSPSDGTYEQYF. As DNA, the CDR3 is TGCAGTCCTTCGGACGGGACCTACGAGCAGTACTTC.

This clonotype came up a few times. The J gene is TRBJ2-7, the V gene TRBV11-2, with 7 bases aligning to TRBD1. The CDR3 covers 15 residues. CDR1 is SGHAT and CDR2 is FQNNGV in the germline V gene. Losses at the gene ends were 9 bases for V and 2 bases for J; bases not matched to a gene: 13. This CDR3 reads CASVPGTVDPYEQYF. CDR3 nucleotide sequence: TGTGCCAGTGTACCAGGGACAGTCGACCCCTACGAGCAGTACTTC.

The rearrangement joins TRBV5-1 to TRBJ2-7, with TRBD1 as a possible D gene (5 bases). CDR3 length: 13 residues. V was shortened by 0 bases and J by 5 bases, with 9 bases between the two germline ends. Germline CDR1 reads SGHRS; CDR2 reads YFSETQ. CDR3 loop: CASSLVPGNEQYF. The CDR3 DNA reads TGCGCCAGCAGCTTGGTCCCAGGGAACGAGCAGTACTTC.

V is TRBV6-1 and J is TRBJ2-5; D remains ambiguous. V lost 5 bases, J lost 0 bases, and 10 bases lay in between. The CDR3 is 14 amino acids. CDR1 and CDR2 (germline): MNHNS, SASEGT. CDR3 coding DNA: TGTGCCAGCAGTACCCAGCTGTACCAAGAGACCCAGTACTTC. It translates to CASSTQLYQETQYF.

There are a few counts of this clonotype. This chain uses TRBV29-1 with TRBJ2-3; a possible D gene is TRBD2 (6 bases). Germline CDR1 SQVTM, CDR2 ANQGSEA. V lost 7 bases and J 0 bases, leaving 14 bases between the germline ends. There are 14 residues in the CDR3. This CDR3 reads CSGLGGESTDTQYF. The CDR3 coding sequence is TGCAGCGGGCTAGGCGGGGAAAGCACAGATACGCAGTATTTT.

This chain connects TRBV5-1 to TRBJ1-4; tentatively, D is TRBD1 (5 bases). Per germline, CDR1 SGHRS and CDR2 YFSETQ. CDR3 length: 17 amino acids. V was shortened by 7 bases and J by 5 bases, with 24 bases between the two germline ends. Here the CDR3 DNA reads TGCGCCAGCGCGCACAGGTCGGAGGGTCCCCGGAATGAAAAACTGTTTTTT. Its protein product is CASAHRSEGPRNEKLFF.